This paragraph reports one T cell receptor (beta chain). No antigen is known for it. This sample is part of a study of T cell responses to AZD1222 COVID-19 vaccine. Findings of the study overall: In all cases, repertoires were sampled only after the peak T cell response. Donors skewed white British and female; clonal diversity was possibly underestimated. Spike-specific TCR repertoires showed rising breadth and depth after two AZD1222 doses. Reportedly, nearly half of unique spike TCRs recognized epitopes outside B.1.351/B.1.1.7 mutations.

Method: immunoSEQ multiplex PCR; TCRdb's copy keeps in-frame clones and lacks some. The profile shows under 150,000 clones, 88% of them singletons. Sample: peripheral blood, taken 28 days after the second AZD1222 dose. This clonotype was sampled from an adult who received the AZD1222 COVID-19 vaccine.

DNA for the CDR3: TGTGCCAGCAGCCAAGAGGAGACGCGATATGGCTACACCTTC. Its protein is CASSQEETRYGYTF. V gene TRBV3-1 (or the pseudogene TRBV3-2) combines with J gene TRBJ1-2, with D unclear. Germline V gene data show CDR1 as LGHDT and CDR2 as YNNKEL (reference sequence). This CDR3 region has 14 residues. Trimming took 0 bases from V and 5 from J, leaving 10 bases between them.